This is a list of T cell receptor beta chains from one sample in a study of blood T cell repertoires in COVID-19. Data came from immunoSEQ multiplex PCR; TCRdb stores just in-frame clones and leaves some out. The table records about 340,000 clones, around 91% of them present only once. The specimen sequenced was peripheral blood. Source of these receptors: a woman between 18 and 29 years old who had recovered from COVID-19. Each CDR3 is given with its conserved first and last residue. The D gene is left open where the match is weak. Not every row has a clone size; where given, it reads once, few, many or a size class.

>NA|TRBJ2-1|TRBV4-1|NA
CASSHRGSSSYNEQFF
TGCGCCAGCAGCCACCGCGGGTCGAGCTCCTACAATGAGCAGTTCTTC
>NA|TRBJ1-2|TRBV6-5|TRBD1
CASRPGTDAGYTF
TGTGCCAGCAGGCCCGGGACAGACGCTGGCTACACCTTC
>NA|TRBJ1-5|TRBV21-1|NA
CASSTHEDNQPQHF
TGTGCCAGCAGCACCCACGAGGACAATCAGCCCCAGCATTTT
>NA|TRBJ2-3|TRBV2|NA
CASHGLRGPDTQYF
TGTGCCAGTCACGGACTGCGAGGCCCAGATACGCAGTATTTT
>NA|TRBJ2-1|TRBV21-1|NA
CASSKVGTSGRTSSYNEQFF
TGTGCCAGCAGCAAAGTGGGGACTAGCGGGAGGACGAGCTCCTACAATGAGCAGTTCTTC
>once|TRBJ2-1|TRBV18|TRBD2
CASSLTSANEQFF
TGTGCCAGCTCACTTACTAGCGCCAATGAGCAGTTCTTC
>NA|TRBJ1-6|TRBV9|TRBD1
CASSVSAGTGPLALHF
TGTGCCAGCAGCGTATCAGCCGGGACAGGGCCCTTGGCCCTCCACTTT
>NA|TRBJ1-4|TRBV27|NA
CASSPEGLLWEKLFF
TGTGCCAGCAGTCCGGAGGGGTTGTTATGGGAAAAACTGTTTTTT
>NA|TRBJ2-3|TRBV27|TRBD2
CASSFLAGGTDTQYF
TGTGCCAGCAGTTTCCTAGCGGGAGGCACAGATACGCAGTATTTT
>NA|TRBJ2-5|TRBV11-3|TRBD1
CASSFLFGTGNQETQYF
TGTGCCAGCAGCTTTCTATTTGGGACAGGGAACCAAGAGACCCAGTACTTC
>NA|TRBJ1-2|TRBV3-1/TRBV3-2|NA
CASSHVSTANYGYTF
TGTGCCAGCAGCCACGTCAGCACAGCTAACTATGGCTACACCTTC
>NA|TRBJ2-3|TRBV6-2/TRBV6-3|TRBD2
CASSHALAGVNTQYF
TGTGCCAGCAGCCACGCTCTAGCGGGAGTAAATACGCAGTATTTT
>NA|TRBJ2-3|TRBV30|NA
CAWSARILSTDTQYF
TGTGCCTGGAGTGCCAGAATTCTTAGCACAGATACGCAGTATTTT
>NA|TRBJ1-2|TRBV12-5|NA
CASGLGVGPYGYTF
TGTGCTAGTGGTTTGGGTGTGGGGCCCTATGGCTACACCTTC
>once|TRBJ2-2|TRBV4-1|TRBD2
CASSQGFGLAGGDTGELFF
TGCGCCAGCAGCCAAGGATTTGGACTAGCGGGAGGGGACACCGGGGAGCTGTTTTTT
>once|TRBJ2-1|TRBV19|TRBD2
CASSIALASGRLGEQFF
TGTGCCAGTAGTATAGCCCTCGCTAGCGGGAGGTTAGGTGAGCAGTTCTTC
>NA|TRBJ2-3|TRBV18|TRBD2
CASSPLIAGTTDTQYF
TGTGCCAGCTCACCCCTCATAGCGGGGACCACAGATACGCAGTATTTT
>NA|TRBJ2-3|TRBV24-1|NA
CATSALDQRTATDTQYF
TGTGCCACCAGTGCTCTCGACCAGCGGACTGCGACAGATACGCAGTATTTT
>NA|TRBJ1-4|TRBV5-8|NA
CASSFQRWEKLFF
TGTGCCAGCAGCTTCCAGAGGTGGGAAAAACTGTTTTTT
>NA|TRBJ2-3|TRBV4-1|TRBD2
CASSRTGTSGPDTQYF
TGCGCCAGCAGCCGAACCGGGACTAGCGGCCCAGATACGCAGTATTTT
>NA|TRBJ1-2|TRBV25-1|NA
CASSDPGGYSGYTF
TGTGCCAGCAGTGATCCGGGTGGGTATAGTGGCTACACCTTC
>NA|TRBJ2-1|TRBV10-3|NA
CAISLQGRAYNEQFF
TGTGCCATCAGCCTCCAGGGGAGAGCCTACAATGAGCAGTTCTTC
>NA|TRBJ1-1|TRBV6-2/TRBV6-3|NA
CASSYSPRMNTEAFF
TGTGCCAGCAGTTACTCGCCCAGGATGAACACTGAAGCTTTCTTT
>NA|TRBJ2-1|TRBV29-1|TRBD2
CSVEGGGFNEQFF
TGCAGCGTTGAGGGGGGAGGGTTCAATGAGCAGTTCTTC
>NA|TRBJ1-5|TRBV28|NA
CASTIFPGLNQPQHF
TGTGCCAGCACAATCTTTCCAGGGCTCAATCAGCCCCAGCATTTT
>once|TRBJ2-1|TRBV2|NA
CASSLQGLGLTDEQFF
TGTGCCAGCAGCTTACAGGGCTTAGGTCTTACCGATGAGCAGTTCTTC
>NA|TRBJ1-2|TRBV12-3/TRBV12-4|TRBD1
CASTSDRASGYTF
TGTGCCAGCACCTCCGACAGGGCTAGTGGCTACACCTTC
>NA|TRBJ1-5|TRBV10-3|NA
CASASSGGQTNQPQHF
TGTGCCTCCGCCTCATCTGGTGGACAGACTAATCAGCCCCAGCATTTT
>NA|TRBJ2-2|TRBV4-1|NA
CASREDTGELFF
TGCGCCAGCAGGGAGGACACCGGGGAGCTGTTTTTT
>NA|TRBJ2-1|TRBV3-1/TRBV3-2|TRBD2
CASSPLPGLAGDEQFF
TGTGCCAGCAGCCCCCTACCGGGACTAGCGGGGGATGAGCAGTTCTTC
>NA|TRBJ2-1|TRBV5-8|NA
CASSLAFGAGAAVSFF
NA
>NA|TRBJ1-1|TRBV25-1|NA
CASSEEEQGFYTEAFF
TGTGCCAGCAGTGAGGAAGAACAGGGTTTCTACACTGAAGCTTTCTTT
>NA|TRBJ1-1|TRBV3-1/TRBV3-2|TRBD1
CASSQDTRDSKVNTEAFF
TGTGCCAGCAGCCAAGATACAAGGGACAGCAAAGTGAACACTGAAGCTTTCTTT